This is a list of T cell receptor beta chains from one sample in a study of blood T cells in healthy people across ages. In TCRdb, the 5' RACE reads were re-called with MiXCR into one record per CDR3 protein. The table records more than 450,000 distinct CDR3 sequences, about 29% of them present only once. The sample was also reused in another study, on T cells of mothers and their children.

The sequenced material came from blood. These receptors came from a boy under 10 years old in good health. The CDR3 runs from the conserved cysteine through the conserved F or W. D genes are given only for firm matches. The size of a clone is reported for some rows only, either as once, few or many, or as a class for expanded clones.

D gene: -
V gene: TRBV7-2
J gene: TRBJ1-2
clone size: few
CDR3 DNA: TGTGCCAGCAGCTTAGGGTCCATAAGCACTGGCTACACCTTC
CDR3 protein: CASSLGSISTGYTF

D gene: TRBD2
V gene: TRBV25-1
J gene: TRBJ2-1
clone size: -
CDR3 DNA: TGTGCCAGCAGTGAACTAGCGGGAATTGCTGAGCAGTTCTTC
CDR3 protein: CASSELAGIAEQFF

D gene: TRBD1
V gene: TRBV9
J gene: TRBJ1-5
clone size: -
CDR3 DNA: TGTGCCAGCTCCCAGGGGGATCCCAATCAGCCCCAGCATTTT
CDR3 protein: CASSQGDPNQPQHF

D gene: -
V gene: TRBV6-2/TRBV6-3
J gene: TRBJ2-1
clone size: many
CDR3 DNA: TGTGCCAGCAGTTACTCGGAGGGATACTCCTACAATGAGCAGTTCTTC
CDR3 protein: CASSYSEGYSYNEQFF

D gene: TRBD2
V gene: TRBV20-1
J gene: TRBJ2-5
clone size: -
CDR3 DNA: TGCAGTCCAACTAGCGGGGCCTTACAAGAGACCCAGTACTTC
CDR3 protein: CSPTSGALQETQYF

D gene: -
V gene: TRBV25-1
J gene: TRBJ2-3
clone size: once
CDR3 DNA: TGTGCCAGCAGTGAATATCGGGCCACCCGGGGCACAGATACGCAGTATTTT
CDR3 protein: CASSEYRATRGTDTQYF

D gene: TRBD1
V gene: TRBV2
J gene: TRBJ1-4
clone size: -
CDR3 DNA: TGTGCCAGCAGTGCCAGGGGGCGCGAAAAACTGTTTTTT
CDR3 protein: CASSARGREKLFF

D gene: -
V gene: TRBV20-1
J gene: TRBJ2-3
clone size: -
CDR3 DNA: TGCAGTGCTAGAGAAGGATCCGCCGCTGGCACAGATACGCAGTATTTT
CDR3 protein: CSAREGSAAGTDTQYF

D gene: TRBD1
V gene: TRBV15
J gene: TRBJ1-4
clone size: few
CDR3 DNA: TGTGCCACCAGCAACCGGGACAGGGGGGAAAAACTGTTTTTT
CDR3 protein: CATSNRDRGEKLFF

D gene: TRBD1
V gene: TRBV6-1
J gene: TRBJ2-7
clone size: few
CDR3 DNA: TGTGCCAGCAGTACCCGGGACAGGGTTCACGAGCAGTACTTC
CDR3 protein: CASSTRDRVHEQYF

D gene: -
V gene: TRBV13
J gene: TRBJ2-7
clone size: -
CDR3 DNA: TGTGCCAGCAGCTTAGGGGTTGGGAGAACCTACGAGCAGTACTTC
CDR3 protein: CASSLGVGRTYEQYF

D gene: TRBD1
V gene: TRBV5-5
J gene: TRBJ1-2
clone size: few
CDR3 DNA: TGTGCCAGCAGCTCTCCGGGACAGGGGGGCTATGGCTACACCTTC
CDR3 protein: CASSSPGQGGYGYTF

D gene: -
V gene: TRBV6-5
J gene: TRBJ2-3
clone size: -
CDR3 DNA: TGTGCCAGCACCCGGACTTTCCCCACAGATACGCAGTATTTT
CDR3 protein: CASTRTFPTDTQYF

D gene: TRBD2
V gene: TRBV10-2
J gene: TRBJ2-1
clone size: -
CDR3 DNA: TGCGCCAGCAGTGAGCACGACGATCCTGGAAAGACTAGCGGGAGAGGTGAGCAGTTCTTC
CDR3 protein: CASSEHDDPGKTSGRGEQFF

D gene: TRBD1
V gene: TRBV28
J gene: TRBJ2-7
clone size: few
CDR3 DNA: TGTGCCAGCTGGTCCCGGGACAGTTACGAGCAGTACTTC
CDR3 protein: CASWSRDSYEQYF

D gene: -
V gene: TRBV7-2
J gene: TRBJ2-5
clone size: -
CDR3 DNA: TGTGCCAGCAGCTTATCCGCCAACGGGCAAGAGACCCAGTACTTC
CDR3 protein: CASSLSANGQETQYF

D gene: TRBD1
V gene: TRBV20-1
J gene: TRBJ1-6
clone size: -
CDR3 DNA: TGCAGCGCCGGGACAGCCTATGAAGTCGATAATTCACCCCTCCACTTT
CDR3 protein: CSAGTAYEVDNSPLHF

D gene: -
V gene: TRBV29-1
J gene: TRBJ2-7
clone size: -
CDR3 DNA: TGCAGCGCCGTCCTTCACTACGAGCAGTACTTC
CDR3 protein: CSAVLHYEQYF

D gene: -
V gene: TRBV6-2/TRBV6-3
J gene: TRBJ2-4
clone size: once
CDR3 DNA: TGTGCCAGCAGTCCCCCAGGAGCCGGGGCCAAAAACATTCAGTACTTC
CDR3 protein: CASSPPGAGAKNIQYF

D gene: TRBD2
V gene: TRBV18
J gene: TRBJ2-5
clone size: few
CDR3 DNA: TGTGCCAGCTCCTCCCTGACTAGCGGGGGGGACGGAGAGTACTTC
CDR3 protein: CASSSLTSGGDGEYF

D gene: -
V gene: TRBV7-8
J gene: TRBJ1-5
clone size: -
CDR3 DNA: TGTGCCAGCAGCTTACAGGGGAGTCAGCCCCAGCATTTT
CDR3 protein: CASSLQGSQPQHF

D gene: -
V gene: TRBV2
J gene: TRBJ2-5
clone size: -
CDR3 DNA: TGTGCCAGCAGATATTTAGCGGGACAGGTCCTTCAAGAGACCCAGTACTTC
CDR3 protein: CASRYLAGQVLQETQYF

D gene: -
V gene: TRBV7-9
J gene: TRBJ1-1
clone size: -
CDR3 DNA: TGTGCCAGCAGCTTAGTCAGGGGAATCGCTGAAGCTTTCTTT
CDR3 protein: CASSLVRGIAEAFF

D gene: -
V gene: TRBV12-3/TRBV12-4
J gene: TRBJ2-7
clone size: few
CDR3 DNA: TGTGCCAGCGGGGCTAGCGCTTACGAGCAGTACTTC
CDR3 protein: CASGASAYEQYF

D gene: -
V gene: TRBV30
J gene: TRBJ2-7
clone size: -
CDR3 DNA: TGTGCCTGGAGTCCAGGGGGGATATACGAGCAGTACTTC
CDR3 protein: CAWSPGGIYEQYF

D gene: -
V gene: TRBV11-2
J gene: TRBJ2-5
clone size: -
CDR3 DNA: TGTGCCAGCAGCTTCGGACTGAGGGGTGGTCGAGAGACCCAGTACTTC
CDR3 protein: CASSFGLRGGRETQYF

D gene: -
V gene: TRBV7-9
J gene: TRBJ2-5
clone size: -
CDR3 DNA: TGTGCCAGCAGCAGATACGGGGGGCGAGGCGAGACCCAGTACTTC
CDR3 protein: CASSRYGGRGETQYF

D gene: TRBD2
V gene: TRBV20-1
J gene: TRBJ2-4
clone size: -
CDR3 DNA: TGCAGTGCTCCCCGGCTAGCGGGGGACATACTAGCCAAAAACATTCAGTACTTC
CDR3 protein: CSAPRLAGDILAKNIQYF

D gene: TRBD1
V gene: TRBV7-2
J gene: TRBJ2-7
clone size: -
CDR3 DNA: TGTGCCAGCAGCCGACCTGGGACAGGGCGGTACGAGCAGTACTTC
CDR3 protein: CASSRPGTGRYEQYF

D gene: TRBD1
V gene: TRBV7-6
J gene: TRBJ1-2
clone size: -
CDR3 DNA: TGTGCCAGCAGCTCCCGCGACAGGGACGCTGGCTACACCTTC
CDR3 protein: CASSSRDRDAGYTF

D gene: -
V gene: TRBV10-3
J gene: TRBJ2-5
clone size: few
CDR3 DNA: TGTGCCATCAGTGAGGACGGATTCCAAGAGACCCAGTACTTC
CDR3 protein: CAISEDGFQETQYF

D gene: TRBD1
V gene: TRBV7-8
J gene: TRBJ1-5
clone size: -
CDR3 DNA: TGTGCCAGCAGCTTGGGGACAGGGGTTCAGCCCCAGCATTTT
CDR3 protein: CASSLGTGVQPQHF

D gene: -
V gene: TRBV14
J gene: TRBJ1-4
clone size: few
CDR3 DNA: TGTGCCAGCAGCCCAACAGTGACTACCAGGGAAAAACTGTTTTTT
CDR3 protein: CASSPTVTTREKLFF

D gene: -
V gene: TRBV29-1
J gene: TRBJ2-2
clone size: few
CDR3 DNA: TGCAGCGTTGTTTCTCAGGGACCTAACACCGGGGAGCTGTTTTTT
CDR3 protein: CSVVSQGPNTGELFF

D gene: -
V gene: TRBV14
J gene: TRBJ2-2
clone size: few
CDR3 DNA: TGTGCCAGCAGCCAATGGGGAAGCGGGGAGCTGTTTTTT
CDR3 protein: CASSQWGSGELFF

D gene: -
V gene: TRBV20-1
J gene: TRBJ1-3
clone size: few
CDR3 DNA: TGCAGTGCCCCTAATCTGGGTGAGGGAAACACCATATATTTT
CDR3 protein: CSAPNLGEGNTIYF

D gene: -
V gene: TRBV7-9
J gene: TRBJ2-5
clone size: once
CDR3 DNA: TGTGCCAGCAGCCAACCCGGGACAAACAAAGAGACCCAGTACTTC
CDR3 protein: CASSQPGTNKETQYF

D gene: TRBD2
V gene: TRBV7-9
J gene: TRBJ2-1
clone size: few
CDR3 DNA: TGTGCCAGCAGCCTACTAGCGTGGAACTACAATGAGCAGTTCTTC
CDR3 protein: CASSLLAWNYNEQFF

D gene: -
V gene: TRBV12-3/TRBV12-4
J gene: TRBJ2-7
clone size: -
CDR3 DNA: TGTGCCAGCAGTCACGGACGAGGGAACGAGCAGTACTTC
CDR3 protein: CASSHGRGNEQYF

D gene: TRBD2
V gene: TRBV7-6
J gene: TRBJ2-7
clone size: -
CDR3 DNA: TGTGCCAGCAGCTTAGGACCGGGGGGGTCCGAGCAGTACTTC
CDR3 protein: CASSLGPGGSEQYF

D gene: TRBD1
V gene: TRBV5-5
J gene: TRBJ2-4
clone size: -
CDR3 DNA: TGTGCCAGCAGCTTGTGGACAGGGGAAAACATTCAGTACTTC
CDR3 protein: CASSLWTGENIQYF

D gene: TRBD1
V gene: TRBV4-3
J gene: TRBJ2-1
clone size: few
CDR3 DNA: TGCGCCAGCAGCCAAGCAGGGGGTAAGGAGCAGTTCTTC
CDR3 protein: CASSQAGGKEQFF

D gene: TRBD2
V gene: TRBV7-2
J gene: TRBJ2-1
clone size: few
CDR3 DNA: TGTGCCAGCAGCTCTAGCGGGGTCTACAATGAGCAGTTCTTC
CDR3 protein: CASSSSGVYNEQFF

D gene: TRBD1
V gene: TRBV11-2
J gene: TRBJ1-4
clone size: -
CDR3 DNA: TGTGCCAGCAGACGATTAAACAGGGGAACTAATGAAAAACTGTTTTTT
CDR3 protein: CASRRLNRGTNEKLFF

D gene: -
V gene: TRBV4-3
J gene: TRBJ2-5
clone size: -
CDR3 DNA: TGCGCCAGCAGCCAAGATTCTGGTGGGCTTGAGACCCAGTACTTC
CDR3 protein: CASSQDSGGLETQYF